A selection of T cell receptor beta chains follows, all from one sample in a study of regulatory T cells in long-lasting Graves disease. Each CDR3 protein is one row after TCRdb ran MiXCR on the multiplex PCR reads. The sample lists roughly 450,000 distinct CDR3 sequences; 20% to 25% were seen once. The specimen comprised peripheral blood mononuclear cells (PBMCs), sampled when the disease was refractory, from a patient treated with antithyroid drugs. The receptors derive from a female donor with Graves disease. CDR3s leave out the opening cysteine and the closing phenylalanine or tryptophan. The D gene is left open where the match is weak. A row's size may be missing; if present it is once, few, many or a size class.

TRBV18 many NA ASSPPTRETQY
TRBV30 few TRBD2 AGSNESGRYAYEQY
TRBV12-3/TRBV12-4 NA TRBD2 ASSLGLAAGSSEQY
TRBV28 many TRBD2 ATLPSGGRLTGELF
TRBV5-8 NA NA ASSLEKNGQFNSPLH
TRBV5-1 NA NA ASSLDYGNTGELF
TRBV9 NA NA ASSAVPSGANVLT
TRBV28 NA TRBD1 ASSFRQGAFSGANVLT
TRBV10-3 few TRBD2 AISLGLASRETQY
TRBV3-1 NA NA ASRDANYNEQF
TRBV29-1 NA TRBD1 SVGLGTVYGYT
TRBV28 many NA ASSLNPPLH
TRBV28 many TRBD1 ASSLDRGPLGEQY
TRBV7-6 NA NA ASSPSPGGGNQPQH
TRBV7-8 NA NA ASSPEGIRTDTQY
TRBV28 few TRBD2 ASRIAGSSYEQY
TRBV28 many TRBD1 ASTRGPKTGELF
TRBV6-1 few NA ASSEVELVTQY
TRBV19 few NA ASSPSGQKEPQH
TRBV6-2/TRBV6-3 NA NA ASSERGGGFNQPQH
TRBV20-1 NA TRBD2 SARRAGEGEQY
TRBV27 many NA ASSLSGGMTEAF